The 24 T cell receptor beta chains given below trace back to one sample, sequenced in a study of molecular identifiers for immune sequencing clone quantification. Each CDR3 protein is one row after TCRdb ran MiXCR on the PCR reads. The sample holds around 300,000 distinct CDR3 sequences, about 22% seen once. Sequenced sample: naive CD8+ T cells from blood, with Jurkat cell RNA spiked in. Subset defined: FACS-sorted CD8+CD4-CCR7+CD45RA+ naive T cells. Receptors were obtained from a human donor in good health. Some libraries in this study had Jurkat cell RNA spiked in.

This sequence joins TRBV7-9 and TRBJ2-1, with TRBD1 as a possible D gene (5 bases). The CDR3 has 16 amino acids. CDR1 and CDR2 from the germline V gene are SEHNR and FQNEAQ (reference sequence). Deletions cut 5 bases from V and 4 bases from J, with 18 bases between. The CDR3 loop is CASSPPDTKTYNEQFF. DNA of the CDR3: TGTGCCAGCAGCCCCCCGGACACAAAAACATACAATGAGCAGTTCTTC.

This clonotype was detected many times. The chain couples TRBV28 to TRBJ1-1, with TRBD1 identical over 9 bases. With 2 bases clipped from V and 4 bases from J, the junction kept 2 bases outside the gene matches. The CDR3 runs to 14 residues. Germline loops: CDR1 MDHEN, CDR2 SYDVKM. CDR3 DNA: TGTGCCAGCAGTTTAGCACAGGGGGCCACTGAAGCTTTCTTT. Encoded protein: CASSLAQGATEAFF.

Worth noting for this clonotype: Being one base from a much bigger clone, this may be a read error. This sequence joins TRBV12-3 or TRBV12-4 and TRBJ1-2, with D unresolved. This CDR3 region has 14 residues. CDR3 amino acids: CASGFSTVFYGYTF. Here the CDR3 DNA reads TGTGCCAGCGGTTTCTCAACAGTCTTTTATGGCTACACCTTC.

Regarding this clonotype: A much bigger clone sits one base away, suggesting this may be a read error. The CDR3 spells CASSQEQRGGHETQCF. DNA of the CDR3: TGCGCCAGCAGCCAAGAGCAGCGGGGGGGCCATGAGACCCAGTGCTTC. The rearrangement links TRBV4-1 to TRBJ2-5, with 10 bases that match TRBD2. Germline CDR1 is MGHRA and CDR2 is YSYEKL. The CDR3 consists of 16 residues.

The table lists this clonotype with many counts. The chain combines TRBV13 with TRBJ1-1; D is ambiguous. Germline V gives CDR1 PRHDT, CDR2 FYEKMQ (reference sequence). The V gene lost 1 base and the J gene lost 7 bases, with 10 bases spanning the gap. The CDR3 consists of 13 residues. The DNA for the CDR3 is TGTGCCAGCAGCTTAGACGGAGTTAGTGAAGCTTTCTTT. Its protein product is CASSLDGVSEAFF.

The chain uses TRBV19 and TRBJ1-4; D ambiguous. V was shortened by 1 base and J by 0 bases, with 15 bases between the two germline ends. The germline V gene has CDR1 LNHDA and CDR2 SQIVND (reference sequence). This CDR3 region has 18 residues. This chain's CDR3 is CASSIVHMDPATNEKLFF. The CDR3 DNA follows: TGTGCCAGTAGTATAGTCCACATGGATCCTGCAACTAATGAAAAACTGTTTTTT.

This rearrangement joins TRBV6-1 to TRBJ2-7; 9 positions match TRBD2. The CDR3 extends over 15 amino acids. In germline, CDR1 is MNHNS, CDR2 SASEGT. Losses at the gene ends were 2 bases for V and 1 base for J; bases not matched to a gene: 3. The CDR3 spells CASSELAGGSYEQYF. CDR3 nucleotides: TGTGCCAGCAGTGAACTCGCGGGGGGGTCCTACGAGCAGTACTTC.

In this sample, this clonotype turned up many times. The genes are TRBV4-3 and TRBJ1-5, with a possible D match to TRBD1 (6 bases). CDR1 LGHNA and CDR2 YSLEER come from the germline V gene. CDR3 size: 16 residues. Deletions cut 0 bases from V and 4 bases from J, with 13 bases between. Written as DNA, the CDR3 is TGCGCCAGCAGCCAAGAATGGAGGGGGAGGAATCAGCCCCAGCATTTT. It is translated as CASSQEWRGRNQPQHF.

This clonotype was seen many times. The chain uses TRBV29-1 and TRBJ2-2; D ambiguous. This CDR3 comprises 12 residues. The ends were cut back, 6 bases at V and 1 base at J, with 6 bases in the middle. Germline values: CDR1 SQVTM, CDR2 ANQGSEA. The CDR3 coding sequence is TGCAGCGTCCGGTTGAACACCGGGGAGCTGTTTTTT. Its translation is CSVRLNTGELFF.

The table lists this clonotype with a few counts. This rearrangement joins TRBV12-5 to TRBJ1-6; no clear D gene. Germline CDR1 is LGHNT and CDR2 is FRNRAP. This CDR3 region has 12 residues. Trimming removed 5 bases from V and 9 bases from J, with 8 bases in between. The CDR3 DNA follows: TGTGCTAGTGGTCTGGACCCTTCACCCCTCCACTTT. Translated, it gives CASGLDPSPLHF.

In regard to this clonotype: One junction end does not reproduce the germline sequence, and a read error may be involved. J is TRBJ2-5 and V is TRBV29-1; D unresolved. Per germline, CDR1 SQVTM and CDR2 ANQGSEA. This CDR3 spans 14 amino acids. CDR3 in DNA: TGCAGCGTTGAAGATCGTCAGTCCCAAGAGACCCAGCACTTC. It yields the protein CSVEDRQSQETQHF.

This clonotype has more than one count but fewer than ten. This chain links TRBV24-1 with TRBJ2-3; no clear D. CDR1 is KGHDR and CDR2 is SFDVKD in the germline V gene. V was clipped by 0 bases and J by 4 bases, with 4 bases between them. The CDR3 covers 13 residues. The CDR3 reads CATSDLLADTQYF. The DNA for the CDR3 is TGTGCCACCAGTGATTTGCTAGCAGATACGCAGTATTTT.

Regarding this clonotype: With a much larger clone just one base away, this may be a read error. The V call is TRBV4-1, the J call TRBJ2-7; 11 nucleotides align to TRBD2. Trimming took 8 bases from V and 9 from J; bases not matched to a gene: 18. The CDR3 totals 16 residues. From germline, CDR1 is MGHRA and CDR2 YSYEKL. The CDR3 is CASRGGFGGGLAGQYF. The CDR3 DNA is TGCGCCAGCCGGGGGGGATTCGGCGGAGGACTAGCGGGGCAGTACTTC.

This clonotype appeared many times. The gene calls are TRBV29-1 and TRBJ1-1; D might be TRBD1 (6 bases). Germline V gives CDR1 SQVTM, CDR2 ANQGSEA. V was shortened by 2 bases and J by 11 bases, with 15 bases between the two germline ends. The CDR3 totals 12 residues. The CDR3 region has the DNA TGCAGCGTTGAAACGCAGGGGTTGGCGGCTTTCTTT. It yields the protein CSVETQGLAAFF.

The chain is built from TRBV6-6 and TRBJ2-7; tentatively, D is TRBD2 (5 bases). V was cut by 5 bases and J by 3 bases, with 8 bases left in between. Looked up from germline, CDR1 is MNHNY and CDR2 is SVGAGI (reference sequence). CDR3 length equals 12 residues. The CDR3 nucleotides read TGTGCCAGCAGTGAGGACTTCTACGAGCAGTACTTC. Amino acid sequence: CASSEDFYEQYF.

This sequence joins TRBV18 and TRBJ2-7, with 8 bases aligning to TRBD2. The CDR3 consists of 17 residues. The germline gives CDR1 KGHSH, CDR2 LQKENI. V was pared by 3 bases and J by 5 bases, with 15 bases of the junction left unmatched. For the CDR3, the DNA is TGTGCCAGCTCACCCCAGGACTCAGCGGGAGAGGGCGACGAGCAGTACTTC. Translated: CASSPQDSAGEGDEQYF.

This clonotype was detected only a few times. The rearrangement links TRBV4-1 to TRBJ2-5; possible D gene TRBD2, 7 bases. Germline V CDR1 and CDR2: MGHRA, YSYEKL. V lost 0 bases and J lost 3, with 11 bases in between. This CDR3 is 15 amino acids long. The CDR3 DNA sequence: TGCGCCAGCAGCCAAGAGGGAGGGGGGGAAGAGACCCAGTACTTC. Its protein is CASSQEGGGEETQYF.

The CDR3 spells CASSIPGGEQYF. CDR3 in DNA: TGTGCCAGTAGTATACCAGGGGGCGAGCAGTACTTC. The chain combines TRBV19 with TRBJ2-7, with TRBD1 identical over 7 bases. With 2 bases clipped from V and 6 bases from J, the junction kept 1 base outside the gene matches. CDR3 length: 12 residues. Per germline, CDR1 LNHDA and CDR2 SQIVND (reference sequence).

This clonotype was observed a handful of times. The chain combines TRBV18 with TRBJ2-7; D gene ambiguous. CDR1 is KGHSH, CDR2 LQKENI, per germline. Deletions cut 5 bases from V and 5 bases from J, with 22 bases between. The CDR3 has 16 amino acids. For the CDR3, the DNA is TGTGCCAGCTCAGCCCGGGTTCCAGCGCCGTCCCACGAGCAGTACTTC. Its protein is CASSARVPAPSHEQYF.

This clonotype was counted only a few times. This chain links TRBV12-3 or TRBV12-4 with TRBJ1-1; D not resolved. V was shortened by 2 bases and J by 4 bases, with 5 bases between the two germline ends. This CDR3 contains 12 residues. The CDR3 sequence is CASSLPPTEAFF. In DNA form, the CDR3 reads TGTGCCAGCAGTTTACCCCCCACTGAAGCTTTCTTT.

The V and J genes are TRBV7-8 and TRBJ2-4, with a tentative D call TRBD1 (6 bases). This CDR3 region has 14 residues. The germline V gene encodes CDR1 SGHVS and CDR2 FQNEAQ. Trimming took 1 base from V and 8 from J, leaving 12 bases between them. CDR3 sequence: CASSLVQGGYIQYF. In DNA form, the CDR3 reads TGTGCCAGCAGCTTAGTACAGGGCGGGTACATTCAGTACTTC.

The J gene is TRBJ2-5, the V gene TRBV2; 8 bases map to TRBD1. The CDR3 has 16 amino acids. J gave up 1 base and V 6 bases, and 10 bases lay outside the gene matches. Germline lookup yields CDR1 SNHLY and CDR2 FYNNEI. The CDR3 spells CASRFHSDRGQETQYF. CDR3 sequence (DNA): TGTGCCAGCAGATTCCACTCAGACAGGGGCCAAGAGACCCAGTACTTC. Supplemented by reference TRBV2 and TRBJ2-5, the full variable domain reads EPEVTQTPSHQVTQMGQEVILRCVPISNHLYFYWYRQILGQKVEFLVSFYNNEISEKSEIFDDQFSVERPDGSNFTLKIRSTKLEDSAMYFCASRFHSDRGQETQYFGPGTRLLVL.

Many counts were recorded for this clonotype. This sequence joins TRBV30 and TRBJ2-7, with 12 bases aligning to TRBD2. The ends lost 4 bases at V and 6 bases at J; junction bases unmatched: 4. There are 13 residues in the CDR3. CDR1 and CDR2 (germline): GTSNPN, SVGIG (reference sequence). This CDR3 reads CAWTPGLAGEQYF. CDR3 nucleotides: TGTGCCTGGACCCCGGGACTAGCGGGCGAGCAGTACTTC. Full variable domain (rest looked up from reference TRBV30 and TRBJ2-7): SQTIHQWPATLVQPVGSPLSLECTVEGTSNPNLYWYRQAAGRGLQLLFYSVGIGQISSEVPQNLSASRPQDRQFILSSKKLLLSDSGFYLCAWTPGLAGEQYFGPGTRLTVT.

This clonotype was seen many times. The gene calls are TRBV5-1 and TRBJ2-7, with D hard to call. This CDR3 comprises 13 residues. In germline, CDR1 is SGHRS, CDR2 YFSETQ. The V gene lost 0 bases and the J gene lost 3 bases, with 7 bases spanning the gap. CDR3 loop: CASSLDADYEQYF. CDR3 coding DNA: TGCGCCAGCAGCTTGGATGCAGACTACGAGCAGTACTTC. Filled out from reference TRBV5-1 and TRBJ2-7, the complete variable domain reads KAGVTQTPRYLIKTRGQQVTLSCSPISGHRSVSWYQQTPGQGLQFLFEYFSETQRNKGNFPGRFSGRQFSNSRSEMNVSTLELGDSALYLCASSLDADYEQYFGPGTRLTVT.